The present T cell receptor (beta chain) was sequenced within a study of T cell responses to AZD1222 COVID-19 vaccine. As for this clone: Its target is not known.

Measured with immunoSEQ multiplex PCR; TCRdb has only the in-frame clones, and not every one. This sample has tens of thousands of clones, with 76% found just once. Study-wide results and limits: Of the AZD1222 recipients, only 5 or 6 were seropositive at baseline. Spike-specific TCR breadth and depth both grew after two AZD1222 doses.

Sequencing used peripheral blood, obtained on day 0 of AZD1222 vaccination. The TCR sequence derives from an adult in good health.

CDR3 in DNA: TGTGCCTGGAGTGTGACAGGGTATGGCTACACCTTC. This gives the protein CAWSVTGYGYTF. This sequence joins TRBV30 and TRBJ1-2, with 7 positions matching TRBD1. This CDR3 spans 12 amino acids. Germline assignment: CDR1 GTSNPN and CDR2 SVGIG (reference sequence). Trimming took 0 bases from V and 5 from J; bases not matched to a gene: 0.